This TCR beta chain stems from a study of blood T cell repertoires in COVID-19. In the study overall: The United States, Italy and Spain supplied acute and convalescent COVID-19 samples. T cells, B-cell-depleted T cells, or PBMCs supplied cDNA or gDNA.

Trimming stripped 3 bases from V and 2 bases from J, with 6 bases between. Germline V gene sequence: CDR1 SEHNR, CDR2 FQNEAQ (reference sequence). This CDR3 comprises 13 residues. Per the study methods: Amplification of reference gene primers provided the estimated nucleated cell counts. Data came from immunoSEQ multiplex PCR; TCRdb stores just in-frame clones and leaves some out. That table furnishes V, J and clone size, whereas the DNA furnished D and trimming. The data contain roughly 40,000 clones, over 70% of them seen just once; the ten biggest clones take up around 19%. The material sequenced was peripheral blood. The sequence came from a man in his sixties or seventies with acute or convalescent COVID-19. The chain carries TRBV7-9 and TRBJ2-3; D is undetermined. The DNA of the CDR3 is TGTGCCAGCAGCTTCCCACACACAGATACGCAGTATTTT. Residues: CASSFPHTDTQYF.